This entry features one T cell receptor (beta chain) sequence. The CDR3 extends 3 residues past the end of the read, so its final part is completed from the germline J gene. This sample stems from a study of T cells in women clearing cervical HPV infection. Study background: No precancer developed; the control's incident HPV16 infection cleared within 12 months.

Germline assignment: CDR1 SGHDT and CDR2 YYEEEE. With 1 base removed from V and 7 bases from J, the gap between germline ends came to 12 bases. This CDR3 has 14 amino acids. The assay was immunoSEQ multiplex PCR, and TCRdb's table has in-frame clones only and misses some. The sample holds around 31,000 clones. What was sequenced was blood buffy coat. The chain joins TRBV5-6 to TRBJ2-1; a weak D match, TRBD2 (7 bases). This TCR came from a woman between 18 and 75 years old with a cervical HPV16 infection that either progressed to CIN3+ or cleared (not recorded which). The DNA read from the CDR3 is TGTGCCAGCAGCTTGCGGGGGGCCGTTAATGAG. Protein product: CASSLRGAVNE. The full CDR3 sequence reads CASSLRGAVNEQFF.